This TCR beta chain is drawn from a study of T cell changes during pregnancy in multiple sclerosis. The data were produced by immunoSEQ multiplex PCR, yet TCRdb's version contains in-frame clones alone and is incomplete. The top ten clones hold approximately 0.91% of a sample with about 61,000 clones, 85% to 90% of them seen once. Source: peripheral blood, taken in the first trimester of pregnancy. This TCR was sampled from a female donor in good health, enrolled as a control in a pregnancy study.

CDR3 in DNA: TGCGCCAGCGCCGACAGGTACACAGATACGCAGTATTTT. This codes for CASADRYTDTQYF. The chain is built from TRBV5-1 and TRBJ2-3; D possibly corresponds to TRBD1 (6 bases). V lost 7 bases to trimming and J lost 2 bases, with 11 bases between them. Germline V lookup: CDR1 SGHRS, CDR2 YFSETQ. The CDR3 length is 13 residues. The full variable domain, in which reference TRBV5-1 and TRBJ2-3 provide the parts outside the CDR3, is KAGVTQTPRYLIKTRGQQVTLSCSPISGHRSVSWYQQTPGQGLQFLFEYFSETQRNKGNFPGRFSGRQFSNSRSEMNVSTLELGDSALYLCASADRYTDTQYFGPGTRLTVL.